Presented here are 10 T cell receptor beta chains from one specimen sequenced in a study of T cells in Graves' hyperthyroidism and ophthalmopathy. Amplified regions were TCR beta CDR3 sequences from RNA transcripts. An initial round of RT-PCR targeting the TCR CDR3 relied on the HTBI primer set. TCRdb called the multiplex PCR reads again in MiXCR, with one record for every CDR3 protein. Of 500,000 to 750,000 distinct CDR3 sequences in the sample, more than 15% are singletons; the top ten hold 6.5% to 8%. The sample comprised blood. All receptors derive from a woman between 25 and 40 years old with Graves' hyperthyroidism.

The rearrangement links TRBV15 to TRBJ2-3; a weak D match, TRBD2 (6 bases). The V end lost 5 bases, the J end lost 10 bases, and 13 bases lay between the germline ends. The CDR3 is 12 residues long. The germline gives CDR1 LNHNV, CDR2 YYDKDF (reference sequence). The CDR3 loop reads CATSEGLYSQYF. The CDR3 nucleotides are TGTGCCACCAGCGAGGGACTTTATTCGCAGTATTTT.

The chain recombines TRBV20-1 with TRBJ2-2; 8 bases line up with TRBD1. The CDR3 loop spans 14 amino acids. Trimming cost V 7 bases and J 6 bases; bases outside gene matches: 10. The V gene's germline CDR1 is DFQATT and CDR2 SNEGSKA (reference sequence). CDR3 in DNA: TGCAGTGTGAGAGCCTGGACAGGGTCCGGGGAGCTGTTTTTT. Protein sequence: CSVRAWTGSGELFF.

The V and J genes are TRBV24-1 and TRBJ2-7; TRBD1 matches at 9 bases. This CDR3 spans 15 amino acids. Per the germline V gene, CDR1 is KGHDR and CDR2 is SFDVKD. Trimming cost V 8 bases and J 6 bases; bases outside gene matches: 13. The CDR3 DNA reads TGTGCCACCATTCCCCCGGGACAGGGCCCTGTCGAGCAGTACTTC. This codes for CATIPPGQGPVEQYF.

This clonotype turned up a few times. V gene TRBV4-2 combines with J gene TRBJ2-2, with TRBD2 identical over 7 bases. The V and J ends lost 4 bases and 0 bases, in that order; junction bases with no gene match: 11. The CDR3 covers 18 residues. Looked up from germline, CDR1 is LGHNA and CDR2 is YNFKEQ. In DNA form, the CDR3 reads TGTGCCAGCAGCCTCGTCCGAGTTGGGGGGGCGAACACCGGGGAGCTGTTTTTT. Translation: CASSLVRVGGANTGELFF.

The table lists this clonotype with many counts. The V gene is TRBV30, the J gene TRBJ2-5; 9 nucleotides align to TRBD1. V gave up 3 bases and J gave up 5 bases; unmatched junction bases: 7. The length of the CDR3 is 14 residues. Germline assignment: CDR1 GTSNPN and CDR2 SVGIG (reference sequence). The CDR3 here is CAWRRTGETETQYF. The CDR3 DNA is TGTGCCTGGAGACGGACAGGGGAAACGGAGACCCAGTACTTC.

In regard to this clonotype: Its ends do not fully match the called genes, so a read error is possible. J is TRBJ2-7 and V is TRBV7-9; D uncertain. This CDR3 has 12 amino acids. Germline values: CDR1 SEHNR, CDR2 FQNEAQ (reference sequence). DNA of the CDR3: TGTGCCAGCAGCTTACTAAGGACCGAGCGGTACTTC. Amino acids: CASSLLRTERYF.

This clonotype came up a few times. The DNA for the CDR3 is TGCAGTGCTAGAGACGACAGGGGGCTCCACTTT. Its translation: CSARDDRGLHF. The V and J genes are TRBV20-1 and TRBJ1-6; 9 nucleotides align to TRBD1. The CDR3 length is 11 residues. Germline V gene sequence: CDR1 DFQATT, CDR2 SNEGSKA (reference sequence). The V gene end was trimmed by 0 bases and the J gene end by 16 bases; junction bases not matched to a gene: 1.

This clonotype showed up many times. The gene calls are TRBV2 and TRBJ2-1; TRBD2 matches 10 bases. Germline CDR1 SNHLY, CDR2 FYNNEI. CDR3 length equals 16 residues. The J segment lost 1 base and the V segment lost 9 bases, leaving 9 bases of the junction unmatched. The CDR3 spells CASRRTSGRSYNEQFF. DNA of the CDR3: TGTGCCAGTAGAAGGACTAGCGGCCGTTCCTACAATGAGCAGTTCTTC.

This clonotype was found many times. The rearrangement joins TRBV30 to TRBJ2-2; unclear D gene. Germline values: CDR1 GTSNPN, CDR2 SVGIG (reference sequence). The CDR3 has 12 amino acids. The V gene lost 2 bases and the J gene lost 7 bases, with 8 bases spanning the gap. CDR3 sequence (DNA): TGTGCCTGGAGTTCAGTTTACGGGGAGCTGTTTTTT. As protein: CAWSSVYGELFF. The full variable domain, in which reference TRBV30 and TRBJ2-2 provide the parts outside the CDR3, is SQTIHQWPATLVQPVGSPLSLECTVEGTSNPNLYWYRQAAGRGLQLLFYSVGIGQISSEVPQNLSASRPQDRQFILSSKKLLLSDSGFYLCAWSSVYGELFFGEGSRLTVL.

V and J are TRBV12-3 or TRBV12-4 and TRBJ2-7, with TRBD1 matching 12 bases. CDR3 length: 18 amino acids. V trimming: 1 base; J trimming: 6 bases; junction bases outside the gene matches: 13. CDR3 protein: CASSLVYGTGTGGSEQYF. In DNA, the CDR3 is TGTGCCAGCAGTTTAGTTTACGGGACCGGGACAGGGGGCTCCGAGCAGTACTTC.